The sequence of this T cell receptor (beta chain) was determined in a study of identical twins (dated by TCRdb to the mid-2010s). At the level of the whole study: To test whether fetal clonotypes persist, this study deep-sequenced TCR alpha and beta repertoires from monozygotic twins, from unrelated adults of various ages, and from cord blood. To rule out contamination, replicate twin experiments were performed at different times with different library preparation protocols. Paper-wide results and their limitations: Out-of-frame TCR alpha sequences shared between twins showed an excess of low generation-probability sequences compared with coincidental sharing between unrelated individuals. Abundant cord blood beta clonotypes had fewer insertions, young adult naive repertoires showed a similar but weaker trend, and memory repertoires showed no such trend. Out-of-frame TCR alpha sharing in monozygotic twins was systematically underestimated by recombination models, whereas sharing between unrelated individuals was in agreement with the recombination models. Because the same donors could not be followed over many years, the conclusions depended on cross-sectional statistical analysis. A weaker excess of twin sharing was found in beta out-of-frame sequences because the signal-to-noise ratio was lowered by fewer shared sequences. Invariant T cells such as MAIT and iNKT could partly confound zero-insertion analyses, although diverse VJ usage argued against such confounding for most clonotypes.

Including the terminal cysteine and phenylalanine, the CDR3 comprises 15 residues. The entry retains the CDR3 DNA only, 45 bases that are in frame from base 1. The germline V gene encodes CDR1 LGHNA and CDR2 YNFKEQ. Relative to germline, V is 2 bases shorter and J is 3 bases shorter, with 10 bases between their ends. Libraries came from 5' RACE. TCRdb lists the instrument as Illumina HiSeq 2000. Template switching introduced a universal primer binding site; the final cDNA contained a unique molecular identifier, enabling accurate counting of TCR cDNA molecules. First-strand cDNA for TCR alpha and beta chains was synthesized from specific primers in the conserved constant-segment region. Each cDNA library was double barcoded, with a SMART-Mk sample barcode plus Illumina barcodes, to control for contamination. TruSeq adapter sequences, together with Illumina sample barcodes, were added in two successive PCR steps. TCR alpha and beta cDNA libraries were sequenced on the Illumina HiSeq platform with custom primers. Turning to the authors' computational methods: Unique molecular identifiers were extracted from raw reads with MiGEC, and CDR3 positions were determined with MiXCR. Recombination models were inferred per individual with the repgenHMM and IGoR tools using an EM algorithm. The analysis of shared clonotypes was done with the tcR package in R, with sharing normalized by the product of cloneset sizes. Out-of-frame nonproductive sequences were analyzed to study raw recombination free of thymic and clonal selection effects. The public sequencing data were trimmed at Q25 with fastp and processed into clonotypes with MiXCR by TCRdb, which kept only in-frame beta chains. Entries are consolidated by CDR3 protein sequence, retaining the most common genes and DNA. The V and J calls shown here were made by TCRdb, not taken from the authors' results. The sample data list 1,800,000 or so distinct CDR3 sequences, and about 32% of these were observed just once. The biggest ten clones account for about 0.27% of the sample.

As for this clonotype: What antigen it recognizes has not been identified. No base qualities exist here, and no much larger clone lies one base off it.

Every donor was a healthy Caucasian. The sequenced material came from cord blood. The chain links TRBV4-2 with TRBJ1-4; no D gene call is confident. This clonotype was sampled from a newborn girl in good health. The CDR3 amino acid sequence is: CASSQPDSPNEKLFF. The DNA reads as follows: TGTGCCAGCAGCCAACCGGACTCCCCTAATGAAAAACTGTTTTTT.